The 18 T cell receptor beta chains below were found in one sample sequenced in a study of cytomegalovirus exposure and HLA in healthy donors. PCR involved 60 Vbeta and 13 Jbeta primers. Clones were read by immunoSEQ multiplex PCR, and TCRdb kept only the in-frame ones, dropping some. The sample yields over 150,000 clones, about four fifths seen once. The sample consisted of PBMCs. Source of these receptors: a woman between 50 and 59 years old in good health and CMV-seropositive.

V and J are TRBV28 and TRBJ2-7; D is uncertain. Germline values: CDR1 MDHEN, CDR2 SYDVKM. Trimming pared 5 bases from V and 7 bases from J, leaving 9 bases between. This CDR3 is built from 11 residues. This CDR3 is CASSGRKEQYF. DNA of the CDR3: TGTGCCAGCAGTGGGCGAAAGGAGCAGTACTTC.

The chain links TRBV19 to TRBJ2-7; tentative D call: TRBD1 (6 bases). Germline V gene lookup returns CDR1 LNHDA and CDR2 SQIVND (reference sequence). The CDR3 totals 15 residues. The V end was cut by 4 bases, the J end by 0 bases, with 13 bases between. The CDR3 DNA reads TGTGCCAGTAGTACGATCGGGACAACCTCCTACGAGCAGTACTTC. Translated: CASSTIGTTSYEQYF.

V is TRBV7-2 and J is TRBJ2-5; 7 bases line up with TRBD1. V gave up 8 bases and J gave up 4 bases; unmatched junction bases: 4. Germline V gene data show CDR1 as SGHTA and CDR2 as FQGNSA. The CDR3 has 12 residues. CDR3 nucleotides: TGTGCCAGCGGAACAGGGGCAGAGACCCAGTACTTC. Its protein is CASGTGAETQYF.

This clone was seen just once. V gene TRBV5-4 combines with J gene TRBJ1-1, with 7 bases identical to TRBD1. The CDR3 has 14 residues. CDR1 and CDR2 from the germline V gene are SGHNT and YYREEE (reference sequence). After removal of 6 bases from V and 8 bases from J, the junction contained 13 bases not matched to a gene. CDR3 sequence reads: CASTRSTQDREAFF. The CDR3 DNA reads as TGTGCCAGCACCCGATCCACCCAGGACAGGGAAGCTTTCTTT.

This clone was picked up one time. The V and J genes are TRBV19 and TRBJ1-2; a possible D gene is TRBD1 (5 bases). This CDR3 is built from 13 residues. The V gene lost 11 bases and the J gene lost 6 bases, with 19 bases spanning the gap. Germline values: CDR1 LNHDA, CDR2 SQIVND (reference sequence). The CDR3 is CASGELRVDGYTF. In DNA, the CDR3 is TGTGCCTCCGGTGAGCTCAGGGTGGATGGCTACACCTTC.

The chain carries TRBV30 and TRBJ1-2; no clear D gene. CDR1 GTSNPN and CDR2 SVGIG come from the germline V gene (reference sequence). This CDR3 contains 14 residues. V was trimmed by 5 bases and J by 3 bases, leaving 16 bases between them. This CDR3 reads CAWDRETFDYGYTF. CDR3 nucleotide sequence: TGTGCCTGGGACCGGGAGACCTTCGACTATGGCTACACCTTC.

V gene TRBV19 combines with J gene TRBJ2-2, with 7 bases lining up with TRBD2. In germline, CDR1 is LNHDA, CDR2 SQIVND (reference sequence). The junction had 7 bases not matched to a gene; V was cut back by 5 bases and J by 10 bases. The CDR3 loop spans 13 amino acids. CDR3 coding DNA: TGTGCCAGTAGTTTAGCGGGCCGGGAGGAGCTGTTTTTT. It yields the protein CASSLAGREELFF.

This clone was picked up one time. This rearrangement joins TRBV10-3 to TRBJ2-7; D possibly corresponds to TRBD1 (5 bases). V was pared by 5 bases and J by 4 bases, with 12 bases between. The germline V gene encodes CDR1 ENHRY and CDR2 SYGVKD. CDR3 length: 13 residues. DNA for the CDR3: TGTGCCATCAGTCAGGGAAGTGGGTACGAGCAGTACTTC. Its protein is CAISQGSGYEQYF.

The J gene is TRBJ1-1, the V gene TRBV10-3; D might be TRBD1 (5 bases). CDR1 ENHRY and CDR2 SYGVKD come from the germline V gene. CDR3 length equals 13 residues. Trimming pared 11 bases from V and 1 base from J, leaving 14 bases between. The CDR3 protein is CAAGPAENTEAFF. The CDR3 bases are TGTGCCGCGGGGCCGGCGGAGAACACTGAAGCTTTCTTT.

The sample holds a few counts of this clone. The gene calls are TRBV7-2 and TRBJ2-1; 8 nucleotides match TRBD2. V was clipped by 6 bases and J by 9 bases; unmatched bases: 7. Per the germline V gene, CDR1 is SGHTA and CDR2 is FQGNSA. The CDR3 runs 13 residues. CDR3 nucleotides: TGTGCCAGCAGTTCGGGAGGGTTAGTTGAGCAGTTCTTC. It is translated as CASSSGGLVEQFF.

This chain links TRBV6-5 with TRBJ1-4; 7 positions match TRBD1. V lost 5 bases, J lost 7 bases, and 10 bases stayed unmatched. The CDR3 runs to 15 residues. Germline V CDR1 and CDR2: MNHEY, SVGAGI. The CDR3 nucleotides are TGTGCCAGCAGTGCCCCAGGGGGGAGAGGTGAAAAACTGTTTTTT. Translating gives CASSAPGGRGEKLFF.

Concerning this clone: One end of the junction does not line up with germline, which may come from a read error. This rearrangement joins TRBV7-7 to TRBJ1-2; 7 bases fit TRBD1. The germline CDR1 and CDR2 sequences are SSHAT and FNYEAQ (reference sequence). CDR3 length: 13 amino acids. CDR3 residues: CASSSSGTDGYTF. CDR3 in DNA: TGTGCTAGCAGCTCGTCCGGGACAGATGGCTACACCTTC.

The CDR3 here is CASSLRGTAMNTEAFF. The CDR3 DNA is TGTGCCAGCAGCCTCAGGGGGACAGCGATGAACACTGAAGCTTTCTTT. This chain connects TRBV7-9 to TRBJ1-1, with 7 nucleotides matching TRBD1. This CDR3 is built from 16 residues. Germline V gene sequence: CDR1 SEHNR, CDR2 FQNEAQ (reference sequence). V was pared by 5 bases and J by 0 bases, with 9 bases of the junction left unmatched.

The chain links TRBV7-9 to TRBJ2-2, with 13 nucleotides matching TRBD2. Germline CDR1 reads SEHNR; CDR2 reads FQNEAQ (reference sequence). The CDR3 spans 18 residues. V gave up 10 bases and J gave up 5 bases; unmatched junction bases: 16. DNA for the CDR3: TGTGCCACACCTTCCAAGAGACTAGCGGGAGGAGGTACCGGGGAGCTGTTTTTT. Amino acid sequence: CATPSKRLAGGGTGELFF.

J is TRBJ2-3 and V is TRBV11-2; 8 nucleotides align to TRBD2. Trimming cost V 5 bases and J 5 bases; bases outside gene matches: 15. The germline V gene encodes CDR1 SGHAT and CDR2 FQNNGV. CDR3 length: 17 amino acids. CDR3 nucleotide sequence: TGTGCCAGCAGCGAAACGCTACTAGCGGCCAAGGGAGATACGCAGTATTTT. It yields the protein CASSETLLAAKGDTQYF.

This chain joins TRBV18 and TRBJ1-1, with D uncertain. Germline CDR1 and CDR2: KGHSH and LQKENI. The CDR3 has 14 amino acids. Trimming removed 0 bases at V and 7 bases at J, with 12 bases between. The CDR3 region has the DNA TGTGCCAGCTCACCACCGCTGCAGGTGGGTGAAGCTTTCTTT. This sequence encodes CASSPPLQVGEAFF. The full variable domain, with the rest looked up from reference TRBV18 and TRBJ1-1, is NAGVMQNPRHLVRRRGQEARLRCSPMKGHSHVYWYRQLPEEGLKFMVYLQKENIIDESGMPKERFSAEFPKEGPSILRIQQVVRGDSAAYFCASSPPLQVGEAFFGQGTRLTVV.

V and J are TRBV27 and TRBJ2-3, with a tentative D call TRBD2 (5 bases). With 6 bases removed from V and 4 bases from J, the gap between germline ends came to 14 bases. Per the germline V gene, CDR1 is MNHEY and CDR2 is SMNVEV (reference sequence). This CDR3 spans 14 amino acids. DNA of the CDR3: TGTGCCAGCAGCGGCTTGTTGCGGGCAGATACGCAGTATTTT. The encoded protein is CASSGLLRADTQYF.

This chain connects TRBV4-2 to TRBJ2-7; a weak D match, TRBD1 (5 bases). The CDR3 contains 13 residues. The V gene lost 1 base and the J gene lost 5 bases, with 9 bases spanning the gap. The germline gives CDR1 LGHNA, CDR2 YNFKEQ. The CDR3 sequence is CASSQGPRDEQYF. The CDR3 nucleotides read TGTGCCAGCAGCCAAGGTCCCAGGGACGAGCAGTACTTC.